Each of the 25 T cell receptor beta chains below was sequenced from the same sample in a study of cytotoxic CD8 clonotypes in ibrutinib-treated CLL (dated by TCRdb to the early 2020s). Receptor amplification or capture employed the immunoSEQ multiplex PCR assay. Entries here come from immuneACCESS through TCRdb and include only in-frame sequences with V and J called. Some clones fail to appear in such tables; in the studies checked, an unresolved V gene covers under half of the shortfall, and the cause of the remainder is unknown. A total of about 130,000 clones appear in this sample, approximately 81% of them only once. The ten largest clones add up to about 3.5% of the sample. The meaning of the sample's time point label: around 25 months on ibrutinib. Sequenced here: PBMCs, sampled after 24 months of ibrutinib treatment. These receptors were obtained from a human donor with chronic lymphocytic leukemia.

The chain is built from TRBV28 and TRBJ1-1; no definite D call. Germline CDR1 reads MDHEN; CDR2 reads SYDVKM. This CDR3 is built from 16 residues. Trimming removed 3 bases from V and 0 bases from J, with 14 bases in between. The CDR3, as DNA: TGTGCCAGCAGTTTTAGAGGGTTTGGTTTGAACACTGAAGCTTTCTTT. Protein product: CASSFRGFGLNTEAFF.

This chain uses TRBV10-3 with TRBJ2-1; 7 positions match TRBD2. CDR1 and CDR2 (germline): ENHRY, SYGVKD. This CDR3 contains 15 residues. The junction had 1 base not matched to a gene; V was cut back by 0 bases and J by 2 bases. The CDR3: CAISESAGAYNEQFF. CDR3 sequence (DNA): TGTGCCATCAGTGAGTCTGCGGGGGCCTACAATGAGCAGTTCTTC.

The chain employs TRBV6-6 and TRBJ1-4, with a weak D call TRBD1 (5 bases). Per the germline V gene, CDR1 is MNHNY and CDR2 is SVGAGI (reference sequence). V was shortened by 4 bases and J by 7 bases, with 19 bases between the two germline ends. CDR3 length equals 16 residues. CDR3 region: CASSSRTTAGREKLFF. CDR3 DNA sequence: TGTGCCAGCAGTTCCCGTACCACGGCAGGGCGTGAAAAACTGTTTTTT.

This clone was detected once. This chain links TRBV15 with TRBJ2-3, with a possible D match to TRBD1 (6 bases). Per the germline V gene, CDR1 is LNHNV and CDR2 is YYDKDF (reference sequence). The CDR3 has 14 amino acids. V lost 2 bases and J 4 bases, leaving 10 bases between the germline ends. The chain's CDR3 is CATSRNQGPDTQYF. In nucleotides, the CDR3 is TGTGCCACCAGCAGAAACCAGGGGCCAGATACGCAGTATTTT.

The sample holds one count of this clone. The CDR3, as DNA: TGTGCCAGCAGCGCCACGGGGCAGGGCGGGACTGAAGCTTTCTTT. It translates to CASSATGQGGTEAFF. The chain carries TRBV11-3 and TRBJ1-1; a weak D match, TRBD1 (5 bases). Germline CDR1 and CDR2: SGHNT and YENEEA. CDR3 length equals 15 residues. V dropped 5 bases and J dropped 5 bases, with 18 bases sitting between them.

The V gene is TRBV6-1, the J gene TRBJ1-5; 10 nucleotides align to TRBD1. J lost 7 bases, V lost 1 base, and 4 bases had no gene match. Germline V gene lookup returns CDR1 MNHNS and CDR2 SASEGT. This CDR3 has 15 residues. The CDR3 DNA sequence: TGTGCCAGCAGTGAAGGACAGGGGGCAAGACAGCCCCAGCATTTT. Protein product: CASSEGQGARQPQHF.

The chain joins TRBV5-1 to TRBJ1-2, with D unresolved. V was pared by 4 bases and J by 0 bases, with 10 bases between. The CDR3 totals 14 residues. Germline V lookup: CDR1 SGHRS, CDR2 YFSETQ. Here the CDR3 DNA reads TGCGCCAGCAGCCGTGACGGAGCTAACTATGGCTACACCTTC. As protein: CASSRDGANYGYTF.

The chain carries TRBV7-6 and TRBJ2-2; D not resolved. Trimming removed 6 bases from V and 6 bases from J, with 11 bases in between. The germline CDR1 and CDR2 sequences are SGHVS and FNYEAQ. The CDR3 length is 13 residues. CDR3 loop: CASSRRDAGELFF. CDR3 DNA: TGTGCCAGCAGTCGAAGGGATGCCGGGGAGCTGTTTTTT.

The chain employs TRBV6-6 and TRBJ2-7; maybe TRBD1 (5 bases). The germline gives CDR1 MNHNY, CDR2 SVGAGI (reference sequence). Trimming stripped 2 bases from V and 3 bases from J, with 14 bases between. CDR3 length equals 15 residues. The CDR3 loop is CASSYRGSGNYEQYF. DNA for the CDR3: TGTGCCAGCAGTTACAGGGGCTCAGGAAACTACGAGCAGTACTTC.

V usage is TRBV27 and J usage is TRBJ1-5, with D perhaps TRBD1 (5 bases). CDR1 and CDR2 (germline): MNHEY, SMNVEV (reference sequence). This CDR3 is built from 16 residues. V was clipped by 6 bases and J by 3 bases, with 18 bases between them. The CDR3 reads CASSPGRGIYNQPQHF. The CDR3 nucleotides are TGTGCCAGCAGCCCGGGACGGGGCATATACAATCAGCCCCAGCATTTT.

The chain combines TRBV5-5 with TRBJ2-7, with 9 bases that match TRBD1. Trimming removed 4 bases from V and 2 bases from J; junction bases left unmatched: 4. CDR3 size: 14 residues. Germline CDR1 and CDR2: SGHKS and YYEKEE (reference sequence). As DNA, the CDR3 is TGTGCCAGCAGCCCAAGGACAGGGGCCTACGAGCAGTACTTC. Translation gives CASSPRTGAYEQYF.

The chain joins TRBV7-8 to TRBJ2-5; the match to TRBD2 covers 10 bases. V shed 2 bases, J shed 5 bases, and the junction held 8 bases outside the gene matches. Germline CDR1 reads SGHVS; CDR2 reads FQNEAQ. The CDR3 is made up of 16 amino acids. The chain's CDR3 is CASSLLAGVEGETQYF. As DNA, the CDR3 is TGTGCCAGCAGCTTACTAGCGGGGGTTGAGGGGGAGACCCAGTACTTC.

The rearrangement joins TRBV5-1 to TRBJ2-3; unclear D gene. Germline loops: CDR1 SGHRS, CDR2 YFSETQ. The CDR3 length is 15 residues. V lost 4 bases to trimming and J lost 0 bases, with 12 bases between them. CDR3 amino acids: CASSRLNPSTDTQYF. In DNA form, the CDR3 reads TGCGCCAGCAGCCGGCTAAACCCTAGCACAGATACGCAGTATTTT.

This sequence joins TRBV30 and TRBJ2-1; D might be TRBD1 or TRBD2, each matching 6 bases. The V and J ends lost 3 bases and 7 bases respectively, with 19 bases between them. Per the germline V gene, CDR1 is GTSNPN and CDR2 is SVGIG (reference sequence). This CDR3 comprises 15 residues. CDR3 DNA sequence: TGTGCCTGGAGCTCCGGGGGCCTTTCGGGTAATGAGCAGTTCTTC. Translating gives CAWSSGGLSGNEQFF.

The CDR3 protein is CASRYRTSRQETQYF. The DNA for the CDR3 is TGCGCCAGCAGGTACCGGACTAGCCGGCAAGAGACCCAGTACTTC. This chain uses TRBV5-1 with TRBJ2-5; 8 bases are a match to TRBD2. CDR1 is SGHRS, CDR2 YFSETQ, per germline. V gave up 5 bases and J gave up 2 bases; unmatched junction bases: 8. The CDR3 spans 15 residues.

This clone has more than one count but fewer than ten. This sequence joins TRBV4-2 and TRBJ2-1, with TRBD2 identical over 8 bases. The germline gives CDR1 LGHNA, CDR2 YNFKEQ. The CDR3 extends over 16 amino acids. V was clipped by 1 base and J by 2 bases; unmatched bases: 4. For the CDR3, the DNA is TGTGCCAGCAGCCAAGGAGGGCGGGGGGCCTACAATGAGCAGTTCTTC. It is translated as CASSQGGRGAYNEQFF.

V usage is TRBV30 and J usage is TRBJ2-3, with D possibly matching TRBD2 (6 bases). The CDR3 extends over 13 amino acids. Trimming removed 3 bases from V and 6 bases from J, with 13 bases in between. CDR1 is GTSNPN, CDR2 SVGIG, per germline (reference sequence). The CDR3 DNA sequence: TGTGCCTGGAGCGACGTCCGGGGGGATACGCAGTATTTT. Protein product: CAWSDVRGDTQYF.

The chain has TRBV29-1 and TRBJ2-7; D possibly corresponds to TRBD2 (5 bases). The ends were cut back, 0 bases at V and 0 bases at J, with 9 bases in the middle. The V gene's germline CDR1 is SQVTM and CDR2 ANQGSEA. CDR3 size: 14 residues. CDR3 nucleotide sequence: TGCAGCGTTGAAGAAAGTCGGGGCTCCTACGAGCAGTACTTC. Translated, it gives CSVEESRGSYEQYF.

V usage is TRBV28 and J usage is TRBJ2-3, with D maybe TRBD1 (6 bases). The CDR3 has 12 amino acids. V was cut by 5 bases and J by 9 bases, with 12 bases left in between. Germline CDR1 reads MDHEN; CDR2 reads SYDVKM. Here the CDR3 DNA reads TGTGCCAGCAGTCCGATCAGGGGAACGCAGTATTTT. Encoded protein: CASSPIRGTQYF.

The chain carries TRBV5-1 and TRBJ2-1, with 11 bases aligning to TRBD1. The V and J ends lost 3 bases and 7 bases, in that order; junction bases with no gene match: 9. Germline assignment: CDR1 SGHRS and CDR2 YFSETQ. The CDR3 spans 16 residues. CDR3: CASSWTGGASWNEQFF. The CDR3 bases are TGCGCCAGCAGCTGGACAGGGGGCGCTTCGTGGAATGAGCAGTTCTTC. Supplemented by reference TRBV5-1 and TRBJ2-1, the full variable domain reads KAGVTQTPRYLIKTRGQQVTLSCSPISGHRSVSWYQQTPGQGLQFLFEYFSETQRNKGNFPGRFSGRQFSNSRSEMNVSTLELGDSALYLCASSWTGGASWNEQFFGPGTRLTVL.

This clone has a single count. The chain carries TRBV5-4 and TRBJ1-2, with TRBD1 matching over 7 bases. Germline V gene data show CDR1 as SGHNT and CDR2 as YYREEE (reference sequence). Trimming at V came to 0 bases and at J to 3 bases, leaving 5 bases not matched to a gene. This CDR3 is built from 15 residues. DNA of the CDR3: TGTGCCAGCAGCTTGGCCGCACAGGGGTACTATGGCTACACCTTC. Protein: CASSLAAQGYYGYTF.

The CDR3 reads CASRKGMPYEQYF. The CDR3 coding sequence is TGTGCCAGCAGAAAGGGGATGCCCTACGAGCAGTACTTC. The V gene is TRBV6-6, the J gene TRBJ2-7, with a tentative D call TRBD1 (5 bases). CDR3 length: 13 amino acids. Trimming removed 6 bases at V and 2 bases at J, with 11 bases between. Germline CDR1 MNHNY, CDR2 SVGAGI (reference sequence).

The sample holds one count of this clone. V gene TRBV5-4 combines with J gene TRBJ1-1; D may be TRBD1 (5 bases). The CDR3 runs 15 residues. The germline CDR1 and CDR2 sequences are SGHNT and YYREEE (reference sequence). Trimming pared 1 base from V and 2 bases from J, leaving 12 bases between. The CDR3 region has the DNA TGTGCCAGCAGCTTGTGGGGCGTTTATAACACTGAAGCTTTCTTT. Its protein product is CASSLWGVYNTEAFF.

The chain's CDR3 is CASSGGAVIGQFF. Here the CDR3 DNA reads TGTGCCAGCAGCGGCGGAGCGGTCATCGGGCAGTTCTTC. The genes are TRBV6-6 and TRBJ2-1; D is perhaps TRBD2 (5 bases). Per germline, CDR1 MNHNY and CDR2 SVGAGI (reference sequence). Trimming removed 6 bases from V and 12 bases from J, with 18 bases in between. The CDR3 contains 13 residues.

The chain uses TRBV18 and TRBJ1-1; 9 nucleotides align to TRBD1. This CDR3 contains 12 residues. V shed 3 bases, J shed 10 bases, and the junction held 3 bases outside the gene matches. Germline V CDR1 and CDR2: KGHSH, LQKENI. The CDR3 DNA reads TGTGCCAGCTCACCGAGGGACAGGGCAGCTTTCTTT. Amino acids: CASSPRDRAAFF.